A selection of T cell receptor beta chains follows, all from one sample in a study of T cell repertoires in cytomegalovirus infection. Via MiXCR, TCRdb re-called the reads, giving one row per CDR3 protein. The sample includes some 680,000 distinct CDR3 sequences, less than 40% of them seen just once. Sequenced material: PBMCs. The receptors derive from a human donor in good health (CMV status not recorded). Some clones in this sample may be carry-over from other donors' samples. Each CDR3 is given with its conserved first and last residue.

>TRBJ2-1|TRBV10-3
CAISALAGENEQFF
>TRBJ2-1|TRBV28
CASGISGSHNEQFF
>TRBJ1-1|TRBV27
CASSLEFRASAFF
>TRBJ2-7|TRBV7-9
CASSGPTGSSYEQYF
>TRBJ2-7|TRBV10-3
CAIRGTTIREQYF
>TRBJ1-2|TRBV7-8
CASSLGTGGNYGYTF
>TRBJ1-6|TRBV20-1
CSARDNGGRLIAPLHF
>TRBJ2-2|TRBV6-1
CASSRSLANTGELFF
>TRBJ2-1|TRBV12-3/TRBV12-4
CASSPIRGTGGYNEQFF
>TRBJ2-1|TRBV7-3
CASSLMGLAGVNEQFF
>TRBJ2-2|TRBV7-9
CASSLGQGELFF
>TRBJ2-1|TRBV7-2
CASSPRTVVQFF
>TRBJ1-1|TRBV29-1
CSVRDSKRVEAFF
>TRBJ2-2|TRBV7-8
CASSEQGSTGELFF
>TRBJ2-1|TRBV2
CASRAGIIYNEQFF
>TRBJ1-5|TRBV7-6
CASSFDGSNQPQHF
>TRBJ1-1|TRBV6-6
CASSHRGGMIPEAFF
>TRBJ2-7|TRBV2
CASTDPGSPSYEQYF
>TRBJ2-7|TRBV4-1
CASSQDSERYEQYF
>TRBJ2-2|TRBV28
CASRSPNTGELFF
>TRBJ2-5|TRBV7-2
CASAGRTGHDQYF
>TRBJ2-1|TRBV12-3/TRBV12-4
CASSPSWGQVEQFF
>TRBJ2-2|TRBV7-8
CASSFSGGTGELFF
>TRBJ1-2|TRBV6-1
CASSDQGANYGYTF
>TRBJ2-5|TRBV7-8
CASSLVRLIQETQYF
>TRBJ2-1|TRBV5-1
CASRPLLAGARNEQFF
>TRBJ1-5|TRBV12-3/TRBV12-4
CASSVWGLQPQHF
>TRBJ1-2|TRBV12-3/TRBV12-4
CASSPQDGYTF
>TRBJ2-7|TRBV12-3/TRBV12-4
CASSPNRGYYEQYF
>TRBJ2-3|TRBV11-2
CASSLVAPGLATDTQYF
>TRBJ1-1|TRBV7-3
CASSLGTKVEAFF
>TRBJ1-1|TRBV7-2
CASTLSQGATTEAFF
>TRBJ2-7|TRBV4-1
CASSQKKEGLDSYEQYF
>TRBJ2-1|TRBV7-6
CASSFGGVSYNEQFF
>TRBJ2-1|TRBV24-1
CATSDLLNEQFF
>TRBJ1-6|TRBV6-1
CSSSDRRPATSVMRDSPLHF
>TRBJ2-2|TRBV7-4
CASSPLAGGIPRTGELFF
>TRBJ2-1|TRBV7-2
CASSVGDLLVGNEQFF